This T cell receptor (beta chain) was sequenced for a study of early T cells in non-severe SARS-CoV-2 infection (dated by TCRdb to about 2021). Some background on the complete study: Bulk RNA from unsorted whole blood was used for TCR sequencing, so alpha and beta chains could not be paired. What the research found in general, with its limitations: VDJdb matching was skewed toward anti-spike CD8 responses and likely underestimated virus-specific expansions, missing private and CD4 specificities.

The method was 5' RACE. The sequencer was a NextSeq 500. The TCR library protocol attached unique molecular identifiers to individual cDNA molecules to correct for sequencing error and PCR bias. Both TCR alpha and beta chains were sequenced, and tight co-correlation was observed between alpha and beta sequence abundances in each sample. On the study's bioinformatics: Decombinator V4 was used to perform V gene, J gene and CDR3 annotation of TCR sequences. TCRs were defined as expanded if a significant change between any two time points was detected under a Poisson model with p below 0.0001. Abundances of TCRs were expressed as counts per million after normalisation to the total number of TCRs sequenced in each sample. TRAV1-2 paired with TRAJ12, TRAJ20 or TRAJ33 defined MAIT TCRs, while TRAV10 paired with TRAJ18 defined iNKT TCRs. VDJdb, accessed on 1 November 2021, was searched for TCRs annotated for CMV, EBV and SARS-CoV-2, and TCRs annotated for more than one antigen were excluded. TCRdb handled the public reads itself, with Q25 trimming in fastp and clone calling in MiXCR, and kept productive beta chains. Each entry merges the rows of one CDR3 protein and shows their most common DNA and genes. The V and J calls here are based on TCRdb, not the publication. The sample yields roughly 50,000 distinct CDR3 sequences; around 9.1% were counted once. The ten largest clones take up about 8.5% of the sample.

Set within a cohort of healthcare workers in London, UK, this nested case-control study involved weekly PCR testing of nasopharyngeal swabs along with blood sampling. Healthcare workers were recruited during the week of the UK lockdown, between 23 and 31 March 2020, and followed weekly for up to 16 weeks. This clonotype was recorded at least ten times. No antigen is known for it. No much larger clonotype is one base removed from it; base qualities were not supplied. Counted from cysteine to phenylalanine, this CDR3 has 15 amino acids. The read is trimmed to its CDR3 DNA, 45 bases read in frame from base 1. The germline V and J ends show losses of 6 bases and 3 bases respectively, and no gene match explains 7 bases of the junction.

The receptor chain draws on TRBV12-3 or TRBV12-4 and TRBJ2-1; TRBD1 agrees with 8 junctional bases. The sequencing input was whole blood. This sequence was found in an adult who was a healthcare worker with PCR-confirmed SARS-CoV-2 infection or an uninfected control (not recorded which). The CDR3 region reads CASRSPGQDYNEQFF. The DNA is as follows: TGTGCCAGCAGATCTCCGGGACAGGACTACAATGAGCAGTTCTTC.